The T cell receptor (beta chain) under discussion was sequenced for a study of response to subunit inactivated influenza vaccine. V was shortened by 3 bases and J by 0 bases, with 12 bases between the two germline ends. The CDR3 has 16 residues. Germline-derived CDR1 and CDR2 are MGHDK and SYGVNS. TCRdb re-derived calls from the RT-PCR reads in MiXCR, one entry per CDR3 protein. The sample yields about 700,000 distinct CDR3 sequences, roughly 13% seen once. This clonotype appeared a few times. The clonotype was recovered from a man aged 45 to 65 who received an inactivated influenza vaccine. The sequenced sample was PBMCs from blood, obtained 14 to 15 days before vaccination. The chain is built from TRBV25-1 and TRBJ2-1, with D perhaps matching TRBD1 (6 bases). The CDR3 spells CASSDSGASSYNEQFF. The CDR3 bases are TGTGCCAGCAGTGATTCAGGGGCGTCCTCCTACAATGAGCAGTTCTTC.